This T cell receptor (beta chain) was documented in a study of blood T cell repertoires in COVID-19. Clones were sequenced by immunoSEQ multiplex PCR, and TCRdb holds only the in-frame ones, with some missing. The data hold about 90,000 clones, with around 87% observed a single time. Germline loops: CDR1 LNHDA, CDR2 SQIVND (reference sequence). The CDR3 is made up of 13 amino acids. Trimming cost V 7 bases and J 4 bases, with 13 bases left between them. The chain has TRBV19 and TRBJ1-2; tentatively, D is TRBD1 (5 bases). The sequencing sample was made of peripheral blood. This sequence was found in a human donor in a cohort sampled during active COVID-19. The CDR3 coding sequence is TGTGCCAGTACAGGGTGGAGTGTCTATGGCTACACCTTC. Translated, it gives CASTGWSVYGYTF.